This T cell receptor (beta chain) was captured by sequencing in a study of blood T cell repertoires in COVID-19. The wider study: Specimens from acute and convalescent COVID-19 originated in the United States, Italy and Spain. T cells, B-cell-depleted T cells, or PBMCs provided the cDNA or gDNA that served as material.

Libraries were prepared by immunoSEQ multiplex PCR; TCRdb keeps only in-frame clonotypes and omits some of them. This table has 130,000 to 150,000 clones, 81% appearing once. Germline CDR1 reads SEHNR; CDR2 reads FQNEAQ (reference sequence). The CDR3 length is 13 residues. Trimming removed 5 bases from V and 4 bases from J, with 9 bases in between. The J gene is TRBJ1-3, the V gene TRBV7-9; D gene uncertain. The specimen was peripheral blood. The TCR sequence derives from a human donor with acute or convalescent COVID-19. The donor label of this sample is uncertain. CDR3 sequence reads: CASSAFRGNTIYF. CDR3 DNA: TGTGCCAGCAGCGCCTTTCGGGGAAACACCATATATTTT.